This TCR beta chain was obtained from a study of cytomegalovirus exposure and HLA in healthy donors (dated by TCRdb to the late 2010s). With respect to the entire study: An earlier analysis of 587 of the donors reported 276 Gb of sequence data and about 120 million unique TCR beta sequences obtained from about 179 million T cells. About five DR-DQ haplotypes were treated as single units for association and clustering because of strong linkage in the cohort. An early release that covered roughly 600 HLA-typed donors contained around 300 gigabases of sequencing data and tens of millions of unique TCR sequences. Genome-wide SNP genotypes for about 60% of the roughly 670 donors were used in a later genetic analysis, which treated that subset as a discovery cohort. An earlier analysis of approximately 580 of the donors used high-throughput TCR beta sequencing to judge whether each TCR beta V gene segment behaved as functional or pseudogenic. Class I and class II HLA loci were covered by the typing at four-digit resolution. The study aimed to test whether cataloging public T cell receptors could reveal signatures of past pathogen exposure. To study patterns of TCR occurrence, a later analysis re-analyzed previously published TCR beta repertoires from 550 to 800 donors and added high-resolution HLA genotyping. The number of typed donors differed by locus: roughly 629-640 for A, B, C, DRB1 and DQB1; 522 for DQA1; approximately 600 for DPA1; and about 450 for DPB1. High-throughput TCR immunosequencing, statistical association of individual TCRs with disease status, and machine learning were combined to predict cytomegalovirus infection status. All discovery cohort repertoires had been generated using a single sequencing platform. Alongside the repertoire data, information on donor age, sex, ethnicity and CMV serostatus was compiled. Of the roughly 400 genotyped donors, roughly 80% fell in the genetic ancestry cluster associated with self-reported Caucasian donors. The later analysis used no new phenotypic data to find candidate immune exposures, relying instead on TCR beta sequences and their occurrence across donors. Using immunosequencing, the study profiled T cell repertoires from 550 to 750 subjects and related those repertoires to cytomegalovirus serostatus. Among some 410 genotyped donors of the cohort, an average of roughly 240,000 unique TCR beta nucleotide sequences were sequenced per donor, approximately 20% of them non-productive. Besides the first cohort of around 700 subjects, a separate validation cohort made up of 120 different subjects was used. The investigation overall reported the following: The only immune exposure information available for the cohort was CMV serostatus. Most CMV-associated TCR beta chains appeared to be HLA-restricted in a later analysis, and the HLA associations seemed to be driven largely by CMV exposure. Most TCR sequences were seen in very few donors, while some public TCRs were found in many individuals. Because the 87-base-pair reads could not distinguish some IMGT-functional V segments, including TRBV6-2 and TRBV6-3, those segments were excluded. An earlier analysis of several hundred of the donors showed that most TCR beta V segments appeared in productive rearrangements either about 90% or about 30% of the time, which broadly matched IMGT annotations. A further reported finding was that TCR beta sequences accurately predicted the HLA-A and HLA-B alleles for most subjects in the first cohort. A group of highly shared sequence variants was considered likely to be a technical artifact of the sequencing pipeline. It was suggested by the authors that the approach could potentially be generalized to other disease states and immunological phenotypes. In a later analysis, some 17,000 TCR beta sequences were associated with specific HLA alleles at a false discovery rate of 0.05. Strong co-occurrence of HLA alleles, especially DR and DQ, made assigning TCR associations to individual alleles difficult. In this cohort, only TCR beta chains were sequenced, and detectable features were limited by the absence of alpha or paired-chain data. Sequencing depth was assumed to be roughly uniform across donors in the presence/absence analyses, though that assumption may not hold. A few of the identified cytomegalovirus-associated TCR beta chains were confirmed in vitro to be specific for cytomegalovirus antigens. According to a later genetic analysis, donors in an Asian-associated ancestry cluster had fewer N-insertions in productive TCRs than the approximately 700-donor mean. Fewer than 20 rarely observed V segments, including chromosome 9 orphons, were excluded from the earlier analysis of just under 600 of the donors because counts were too low. Linkage disequilibrium might explain the correlated functional status among segregating V segments, but an unknown experimental factor could not be ruled out. Because some donors lacked HLA typing at each locus, the association tests relied only on the typed subset. An association between a missense DCLRE1C variant and V-gene and J-gene trimming of TCR beta chains was found in a later genetic analysis and replicated in an independent cohort. A later analysis found that HLA-associated TCR beta chains were more clonally expanded and had lower generation probabilities than equally common non-associated chains. According to a later analysis, TCR association rates differed among HLA loci, with DRB1 alleles showing the most associated TCRs and HLA-C alleles showing the fewest. The study listed 150 to 200 TCR beta chains as associated with cytomegalovirus. Cytomegalovirus status was reported to be diagnosed by the classifier with high specificity and sensitivity in both the original and validation cohorts. A later analysis reported that several top co-occurrence clusters appeared linked to parvovirus B19, influenza, CMV and Epstein-Barr virus.

The cohort was made up of 500 to 850 healthy bone marrow donors. At the time of sampling, every cohort member was nominally healthy, though immune exposures that went unrecorded were likely present. The donor was CMV seropositive and belonged to the group of more than 250 seropositive cohort members. Each donor provided a peripheral blood sample, and peripheral blood mononuclear cells were used for TCR beta sequencing. Genomic DNA extraction from the blood cell samples was performed with the Qiagen DNeasy Blood Extraction Kit. The CDR3 sequence holds 16 residues, the cysteine and phenylalanine included. Only the CDR3 portion is preserved as DNA: 48 bases, with reading frame beginning at the first base. The germline V and J ends show losses of 2 bases and 4 bases respectively, and no gene match explains 4 bases of the junction. CDR1 is given as SEHNR and CDR2 as FQNEAQ, both from the germline V gene (reference sequence).

The method behind the library was the immunoSEQ multiplex PCR assay. For the multiplex PCR, a mixture combining 60 forward primers for TCR Vbeta segments and 13 reverse primers for TCR Jbeta segments was used. A multiplex PCR assay on genomic DNA amplified the CDR3 region of rearranged TCR beta genes. The Illumina HiSeq System was used to sequence the amplified TCR beta libraries as 87-base-pair reads. The original methods were these. A later analysis counted tens of millions of unique TCR beta chains across the 700 or so repertoires, and 9 million to 14 million of these chains were shared by at least two donors. To remove PCR and sequencing errors, raw reads were error-corrected and collapsed into unique sequences using a nearest-neighbor algorithm that merged closely related sequences. V, D and J gene segments were assigned by aligning CDR3 sequences to IMGT reference sequences. For a sequence to be retained, a match of at least six nucleotides was required to both a V gene segment and a J gene segment. A rearrangement counted as productive if the CDR3 had no stop codons and remained in frame with V and J, and every other rearrangement counted as non-productive. Following IMGT convention, CDR3 was defined as the stretch from the second conserved V-encoded cysteine to the conserved J-encoded phenylalanine. Sequences without an unambiguous match to a single V gene segment were excluded from the earlier analysis of a few hundred of the donors. An earlier analysis of several hundred of the donors called V segments functional above 56.7% productive rearrangements and segregating when the between-donor standard deviation exceeded 5%. A statistical classification framework was built to diagnose cytomegalovirus status from the catalog of TCR beta chain sequences. V and J gene assignment, in a later analysis, came from comparing TCR nucleotide sequences with IMGT/GENE-DB human TR gene sequences. A later analysis assigned CDR3 sequences and most-parsimonious VDJ recombination scenarios with the TCRdist pipeline. In a later analysis, every TCR beta chain was defined by the combination of its CDR3 amino acid sequence and its V-gene family, and reads without a unique V-gene family were dropped. As a way to deal with suspected cross-contamination and a sequencing artifact, a later analysis dropped roughly 600 nucleotide sequences that were highly shared and had low generation probability. In a later analysis, a clonal expansion index was calculated for each public chain from normalized within-repertoire ranks of inferred template counts. A later analysis computed generation probabilities with a VDJ recombination model fitted to out-of-frame rearrangements, and checked the results against IGoR. Hypergeometric tests were used in a later analysis to score TCR-TCR, TCR-HLA and TCR-CMV co-occurrence, with a repertoire-size bias correction applied to the TCR pairs. In a later analysis, false discovery rates were estimated by permuting HLA or CMV assignments 20 times. In a later analysis, co-occurring TCRs were grouped with DBSCAN, and TCRdist sequence similarity was added when clustering was performed within HLA-allele-positive subsets. Repertoires with fewer than 30,000 or more than 120,000 public chains, plus five repertoires with anomalous nucleotide sharing, were excluded from co-occurrence clustering. The immuneACCESS repertoire file appears here via TCRdb, limited to in-frame rearrangements. These files lack a portion of the clones; in checked studies, under half of the deficit traces to unresolved V genes, and the cause of the others is not known. The V and J calls and the clone size are those of that table, but D and trimming were determined from the DNA. Recorded for this sample are about 160,000 clones; less than 90% of them occurred a single time. The ten largest clones represent under 5% of the sample.

As regards this clone: Its antigen is unknown. Base qualities were left out, and no much larger clone turns up one base away.

The V and J segments used are TRBV7-9 and TRBJ2-2; 10 central bases correspond to TRBD2. Sequences were obtained from PBMCs. This receptor was taken from a woman in her fifties or sixties in good health and CMV-seropositive. At the DNA level, the sequence is TGTGCCAGCAGCTTATATGGACTAGCGGCCACCGGGGAGCTGTTTTTT. Translation gives CASSLYGLAATGELFF.